This T cell receptor (beta chain) stems from a study of T cells in localized non-small cell lung cancer. Study-wide findings and caveats: Peak T cell clonality was found in uninvolved adjacent lung, exceeding tumor. Multi-region tumor sequencing was not done, so intratumor heterogeneity could not be excluded. Within adjacent lung there appeared a median around 60 of the top 100 tumor clones.

Profiled with immunoSEQ multiplex PCR; TCRdb holds only in-frame clones, not every one. This sample yields 35,000 to 45,000 clones, of which roughly 77% are seen a single time; around a third belongs to the top ten. V was shortened by 0 bases and J by 5 bases, with 11 bases between the two germline ends. The germline CDR1 and CDR2 sequences are MGHRA and YSYEKL. CDR3 length: 16 amino acids. With respect to this clone: Its antigen is as yet unknown.

J is TRBJ1-6 and V is TRBV4-1, with D uncertain. This clonotype was sampled from a woman aged 40-69 years with stage II squamous cell lung carcinoma. The input for sequencing was PBMCs, taken before any cancer treatment. The CDR3 region has the DNA TGCGCCAGCAGCCAAGAACGGGCCAGCGATAATTCACCCCTCCACTTT. Translation gives CASSQERASDNSPLHF.